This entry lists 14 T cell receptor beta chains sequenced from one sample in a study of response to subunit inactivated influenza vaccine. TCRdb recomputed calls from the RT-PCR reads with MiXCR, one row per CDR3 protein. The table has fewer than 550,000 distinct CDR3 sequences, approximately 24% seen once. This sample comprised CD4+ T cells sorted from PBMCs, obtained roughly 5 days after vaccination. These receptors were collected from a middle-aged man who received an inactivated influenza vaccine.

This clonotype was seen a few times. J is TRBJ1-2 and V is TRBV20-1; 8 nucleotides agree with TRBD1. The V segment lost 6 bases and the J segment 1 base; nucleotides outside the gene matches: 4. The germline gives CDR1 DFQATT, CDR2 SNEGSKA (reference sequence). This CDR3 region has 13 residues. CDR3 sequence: CSARTGNNYGYTF. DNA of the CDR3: TGCAGTGCGAGGACAGGGAATAACTATGGCTACACCTTC.

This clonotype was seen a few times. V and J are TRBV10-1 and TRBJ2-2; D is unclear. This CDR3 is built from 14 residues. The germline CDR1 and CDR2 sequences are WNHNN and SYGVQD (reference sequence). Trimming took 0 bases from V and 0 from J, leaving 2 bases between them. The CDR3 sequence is CASSESSNTGELFF. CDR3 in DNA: TGCGCCAGCAGTGAGTCTTCGAACACCGGGGAGCTGTTTTTT.

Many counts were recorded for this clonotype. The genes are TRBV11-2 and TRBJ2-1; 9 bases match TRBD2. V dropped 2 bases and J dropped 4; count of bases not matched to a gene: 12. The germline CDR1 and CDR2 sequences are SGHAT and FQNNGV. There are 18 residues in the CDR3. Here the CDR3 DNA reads TGTGCCAGCAGCTTAAAGGAGGTGGTCCTAGCGGGGTACAATGAGCAGTTCTTC. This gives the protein CASSLKEVVLAGYNEQFF. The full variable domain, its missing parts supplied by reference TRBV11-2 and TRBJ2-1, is EAGVAQSPRYKIIEKRQSVAFWCNPISGHATLYWYQQILGQGPKLLIQFQNNGVVDDSQLPKDRFSAERLKGVDSTLKIQPAKLEDSAVYLCASSLKEVVLAGYNEQFFGPGTRLTVL.

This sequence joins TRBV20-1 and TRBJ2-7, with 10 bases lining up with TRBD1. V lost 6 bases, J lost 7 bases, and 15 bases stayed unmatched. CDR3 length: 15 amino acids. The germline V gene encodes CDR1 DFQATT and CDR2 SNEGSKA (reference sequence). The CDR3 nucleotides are TGCAGTGCAGCGGGTGCCGGGACAGGGGCGGTTGAGCAGTACTTC. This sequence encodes CSAAGAGTGAVEQYF.

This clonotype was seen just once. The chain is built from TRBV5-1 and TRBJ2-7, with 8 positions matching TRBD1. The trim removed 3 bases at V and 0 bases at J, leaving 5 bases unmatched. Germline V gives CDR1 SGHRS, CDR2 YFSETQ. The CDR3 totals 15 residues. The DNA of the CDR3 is TGCGCCAGCAGCTACCGACAGGGGACCTCCTACGAGCAGTACTTC. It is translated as CASSYRQGTSYEQYF.

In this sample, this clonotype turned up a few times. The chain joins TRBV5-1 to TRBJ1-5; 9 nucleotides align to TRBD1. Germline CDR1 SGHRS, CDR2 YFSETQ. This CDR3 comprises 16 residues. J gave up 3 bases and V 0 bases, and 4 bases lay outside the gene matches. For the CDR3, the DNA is TGCGCCAGCAGCTTGGGGGGGACAGGGCCCAATCAGCCCCAGCATTTT. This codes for CASSLGGTGPNQPQHF. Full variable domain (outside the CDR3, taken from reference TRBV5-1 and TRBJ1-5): KAGVTQTPRYLIKTRGQQVTLSCSPISGHRSVSWYQQTPGQGLQFLFEYFSETQRNKGNFPGRFSGRQFSNSRSEMNVSTLELGDSALYLCASSLGGTGPNQPQHFGDGTRLSIL.

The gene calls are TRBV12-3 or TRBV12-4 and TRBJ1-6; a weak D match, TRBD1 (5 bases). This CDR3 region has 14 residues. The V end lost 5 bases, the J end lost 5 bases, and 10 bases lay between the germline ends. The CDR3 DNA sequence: TGTGCCAGCAGTCCCCGGGGGAATAATTCACCCCTCCACTTT. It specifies CASSPRGNNSPLHF.

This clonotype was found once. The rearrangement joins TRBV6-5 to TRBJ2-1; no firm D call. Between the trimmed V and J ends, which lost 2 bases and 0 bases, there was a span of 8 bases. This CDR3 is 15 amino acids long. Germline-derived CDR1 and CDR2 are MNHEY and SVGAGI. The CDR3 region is CASSYRQSSYNEQFF. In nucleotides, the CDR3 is TGTGCCAGCAGTTACCGGCAGAGCTCCTACAATGAGCAGTTCTTC.

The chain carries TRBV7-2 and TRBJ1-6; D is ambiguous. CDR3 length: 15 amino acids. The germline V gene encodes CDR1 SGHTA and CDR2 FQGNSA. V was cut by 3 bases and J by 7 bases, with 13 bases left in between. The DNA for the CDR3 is TGTGCCAGCAGCTTGGCAGGTCCGACGAATTCACCCCTCCACTTT. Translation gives CASSLAGPTNSPLHF.

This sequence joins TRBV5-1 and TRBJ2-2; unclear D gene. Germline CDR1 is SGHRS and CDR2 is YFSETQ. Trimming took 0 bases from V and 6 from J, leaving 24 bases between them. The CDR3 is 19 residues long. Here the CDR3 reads CASSLANLLDGVSAGELFF. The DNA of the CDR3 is TGCGCCAGCAGCTTGGCTAACTTACTGGATGGGGTTTCGGCCGGGGAGCTGTTTTTT.

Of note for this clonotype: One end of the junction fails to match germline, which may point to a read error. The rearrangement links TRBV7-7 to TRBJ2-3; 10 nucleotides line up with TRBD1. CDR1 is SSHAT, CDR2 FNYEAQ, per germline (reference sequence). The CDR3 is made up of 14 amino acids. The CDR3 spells CASSPGTGADTQYF. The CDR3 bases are TGTGCTAGCAGCCCCGGGACAGGGGCAGATACGCAGTATTTT.

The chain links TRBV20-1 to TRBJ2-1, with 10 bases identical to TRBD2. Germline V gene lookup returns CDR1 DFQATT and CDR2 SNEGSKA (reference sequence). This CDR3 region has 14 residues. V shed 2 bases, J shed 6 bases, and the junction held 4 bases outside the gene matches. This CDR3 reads CSARLAGALNEQFF. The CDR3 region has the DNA TGCAGTGCTAGACTAGCGGGGGCCCTCAATGAGCAGTTCTTC.

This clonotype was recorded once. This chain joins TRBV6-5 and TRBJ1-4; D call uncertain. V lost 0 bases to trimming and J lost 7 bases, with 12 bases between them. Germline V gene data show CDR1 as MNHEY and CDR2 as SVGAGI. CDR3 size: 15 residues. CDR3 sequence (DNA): TGTGCCAGCAGTTACTCGAGCCGGTGGGGTGAAAAACTGTTTTTT. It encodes CASSYSSRWGEKLFF.

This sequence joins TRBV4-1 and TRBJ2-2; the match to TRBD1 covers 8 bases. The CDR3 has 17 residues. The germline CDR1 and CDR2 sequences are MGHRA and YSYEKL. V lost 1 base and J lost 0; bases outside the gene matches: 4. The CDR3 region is CASSQGTGRTNTGELFF. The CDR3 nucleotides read TGCGCCAGCAGCCAAGGGACAGGGCGTACGAACACCGGGGAGCTGTTTTTT.